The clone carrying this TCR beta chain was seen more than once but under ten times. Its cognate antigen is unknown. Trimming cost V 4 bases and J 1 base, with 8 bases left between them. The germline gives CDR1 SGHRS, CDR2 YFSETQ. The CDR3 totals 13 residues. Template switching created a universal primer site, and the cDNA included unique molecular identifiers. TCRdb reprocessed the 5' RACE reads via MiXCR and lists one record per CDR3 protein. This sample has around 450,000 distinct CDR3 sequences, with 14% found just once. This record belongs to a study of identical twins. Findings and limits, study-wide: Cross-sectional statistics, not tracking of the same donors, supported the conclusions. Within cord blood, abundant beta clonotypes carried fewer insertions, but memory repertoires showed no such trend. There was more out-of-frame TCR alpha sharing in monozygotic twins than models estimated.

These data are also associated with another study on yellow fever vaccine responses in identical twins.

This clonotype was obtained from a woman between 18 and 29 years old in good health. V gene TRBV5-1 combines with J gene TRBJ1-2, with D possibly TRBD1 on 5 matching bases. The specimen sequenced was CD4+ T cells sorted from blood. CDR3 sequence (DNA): TGCGCCAGCAGCCCGGGGGGTAACTATGGCTACACCTTC. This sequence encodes CASSPGGNYGYTF.